A single sample gave rise to the 28 T cell receptor beta chains below, sequenced in a study of CD8 T cells in ankylosing spondylitis. Each CDR3 protein gets one entry after TCRdb re-called the 5' RACE reads with MiXCR. Here the sample spans roughly 35,000 distinct CDR3 sequences, 8% to 13% being singletons. The specimen was synovial fluid, either unsorted or a sorted T cell fraction (not recorded which). The receptor set was obtained from a male donor with ankylosing spondylitis.

The chain couples TRBV27 to TRBJ1-1, with a possible D match to TRBD1 (5 bases). This CDR3 contains 16 residues. Per germline, CDR1 MNHEY and CDR2 SMNVEV (reference sequence). V was cut by 2 bases and J by 2 bases, with 15 bases left in between. For the CDR3, the DNA is TGTGCCAGCAGTTTAATTCAGGCCCAGGGAAACACTGAAGCTTTCTTT. Translated: CASSLIQAQGNTEAFF.

The chain combines TRBV21-1 with TRBJ2-7; the table's D gene call, TRBD1, was not cross checked with the DNA. TRBV21-1 is a listed pseudogene. The CDR3 is 15 residues long. The CDR3 region is CASSKSGQGIHEQYF. The CDR3 bases are TGTGCCAGCAGCAAATCGGGACAGGGTATCCACGAGCAGTACTTC.

In its sample, this clonotype was seen a few times. The V and J genes are TRBV11-3 and TRBJ2-1, with TRBD2 matching 13 bases. The CDR3 covers 16 residues. The germline V gene encodes CDR1 SGHNT and CDR2 YENEEA. The V and J ends lost 5 bases and 4 bases, in that order; junction bases with no gene match: 5. CDR3 in DNA: TGTGCCAGCAGCGCAGGGACTAGCGGGATTTACAATGAGCAGTTCTTC. It specifies CASSAGTSGIYNEQFF.

The chain carries TRBV6-2 or TRBV6-3 and TRBJ1-5, with TRBD1 as a possible D gene (5 bases). Trimming pared 2 bases from V and 6 bases from J, leaving 11 bases between. CDR1 MNHEY and CDR2 SVGEGT come from the germline V gene. The CDR3 is 14 amino acids. CDR3 loop: CASSYGAGSQPQHF. The CDR3 DNA is TGTGCCAGCAGTTACGGGGCAGGGAGTCAGCCCCAGCATTTT.

The chain joins TRBV20-1 to TRBJ2-7, with D possibly TRBD2 on 5 matching bases. Germline V gene data show CDR1 as DFQATT and CDR2 as SNEGSKA (reference sequence). This CDR3 region has 14 residues. V lost 2 bases and J 6 bases, leaving 17 bases between the germline ends. The CDR3 DNA follows: TGCAGTGCTAGACCCCGGGTCCGTGAGGGCGAGCAGTACTTC. As protein: CSARPRVREGEQYF.

This clonotype occurred a few times. The rearrangement links TRBV12-3 or TRBV12-4 to TRBJ2-5; D uncertain. Trimming removed 5 bases from V and 2 bases from J, with 6 bases in between. The CDR3 is 12 residues long. This CDR3 is CASSPSQETQYF. The CDR3 bases are TGTGCCAGCAGTCCAAGTCAAGAGACCCAGTACTTC.

In this sample, this clonotype turned up many times. The chain combines TRBV7-8 with TRBJ2-5, with 9 bases lining up with TRBD2. The CDR3 contains 16 residues. Looked up from germline, CDR1 is SGHVS and CDR2 is FQNEAQ. J lost 5 bases, V lost 5 bases, and 12 bases had no gene match. The DNA of the CDR3 is TGTGCCAGCAGCCACTCAGGCGGGAGGGCTTTTGAGACCCAGTACTTC. It specifies CASSHSGGRAFETQYF.

This clonotype showed up many times. The genes are TRBV4-3 and TRBJ2-7, with 10 bases that match TRBD2. The germline gives CDR1 LGHNA, CDR2 YSLEER. V trimming: 1 base; J trimming: 3 bases; junction bases outside the gene matches: 0. This CDR3 contains 14 residues. The CDR3 DNA reads TGCGCCAGCAGCCAAGGGACTAGCGGCTACGAGCAGTACTTC. Translated, it gives CASSQGTSGYEQYF.

This clonotype was observed a handful of times. CDR3 amino acids: CASSWDRGRETDTQYF. The CDR3 DNA follows: TGTGCCAGCAGCTGGGACAGGGGGCGCGAAACAGATACGCAGTATTTT. The genes are TRBV6-2 or TRBV6-3 and TRBJ2-3; 12 nucleotides agree with TRBD1. CDR1 is MNHEY, CDR2 SVGEGT, per germline. The junction had 7 bases not matched to a gene; V was cut back by 6 bases and J by 3 bases. The CDR3 consists of 16 residues.

Ten or more counts support this clonotype. The chain uses TRBV20-1 and TRBJ2-1; 10 nucleotides line up with TRBD2. CDR1 is DFQATT and CDR2 is SNEGSKA in the germline V gene (reference sequence). The CDR3 is made up of 15 amino acids. J lost 3 bases, V lost 3 bases, and 5 bases had no gene match. CDR3 DNA sequence: TGCAGTGCTAGGCAGCGGGAGGGGGGCTACAATGAGCAGTTCTTC. Translation: CSARQREGGYNEQFF.

This clonotype is large in the sample. V usage is TRBV5-1 and J usage is TRBJ2-7, with unresolved D. Germline V lookup: CDR1 SGHRS, CDR2 YFSETQ. This CDR3 region has 13 residues. Between the trimmed V and J ends, which lost 1 base and 1 base, there was a span of 6 bases. CDR3 DNA: TGCGCCAGCAGCTTGTCGCCATCCTACGAGCAGTACTTC. It specifies CASSLSPSYEQYF.

This clonotype was seen more than once but under ten times. The chain has TRBV7-3 and TRBJ2-1; 12 nucleotides match TRBD2. Germline CDR1 is SGHTA and CDR2 is FQGTGA. V lost 4 bases, J lost 6 bases, and 4 bases stayed unmatched. This CDR3 has 15 residues. For the CDR3, the DNA is TGTGCCAGCAGCTATTCTAGCGGGAGGGCCAATGAGCAGTTCTTC. Its protein is CASSYSSGRANEQFF.

There are many counts of this clonotype. V and J are TRBV7-8 and TRBJ1-1; TRBD1 might be the D (6 bases). Germline CDR1 reads SGHVS; CDR2 reads FQNEAQ. The V gene lost 1 base and the J gene lost 1 base, with 7 bases spanning the gap. This CDR3 region has 14 residues. The CDR3 coding sequence is TGTGCCAGCAGCTTAGGGGGACAGAACACTGAAGCTTTCTTT. It codes for CASSLGGQNTEAFF. Drawing the rest from reference TRBV7-8 and TRBJ1-1, the complete variable domain is GAGVSQSPRYKVAKRGQDVALRCDPISGHVSLFWYQQALGQGPEFLTYFQNEAQLDKSGLPSDRFFAERPEGSVSTLKIQRTQQEDSAVYLCASSLGGQNTEAFFGQGTRLTVV.

This clonotype was seen a single time. The rearrangement uses TRBV4-1 and TRBJ2-5, with 9 bases that match TRBD2. This CDR3 contains 15 residues. With V trimmed by 0 bases and J by 5 bases, 4 bases remained unmatched. Germline assignment: CDR1 MGHRA and CDR2 YSYEKL. CDR3 loop: CASSQDATSGETQYF. The CDR3 DNA reads TGCGCCAGCAGCCAAGACGCGACTAGCGGCGAGACCCAGTACTTC.

V gene TRBV5-1 combines with J gene TRBJ2-1, with no clear D. The ends were cut back, 0 bases at V and 6 bases at J, with 13 bases in the middle. The CDR3 spans 15 residues. The V gene's germline CDR1 is SGHRS and CDR2 YFSETQ. This CDR3 is CASSLESSRGNEQFF. The CDR3 coding sequence is TGCGCCAGCAGCTTGGAATCTAGTCGTGGCAATGAGCAGTTCTTC. The full variable domain, with the rest looked up from reference TRBV5-1 and TRBJ2-1, is KAGVTQTPRYLIKTRGQQVTLSCSPISGHRSVSWYQQTPGQGLQFLFEYFSETQRNKGNFPGRFSGRQFSNSRSEMNVSTLELGDSALYLCASSLESSRGNEQFFGPGTRLTVL.

This clonotype was seen a handful of times. Written as DNA, the CDR3 is TGTGCCAGCAGATCGACAGGGGGCATGAACACTGAAGCTTTCTTT. Translated: CASRSTGGMNTEAFF. This chain links TRBV7-9 with TRBJ1-1; TRBD1 aligns across 10 bases. Per the germline V gene, CDR1 is SEHNR and CDR2 is FQNEAQ (reference sequence). The CDR3 is 15 amino acids. J gave up 0 bases and V 6 bases, and 4 bases lay outside the gene matches.

This clonotype has ten or more counts. This chain links TRBV4-1 with TRBJ2-7, with 10 bases that match TRBD1. The V and J ends lost 1 base and 7 bases, in that order; junction bases with no gene match: 7. The CDR3 extends over 15 amino acids. From germline, CDR1 is MGHRA and CDR2 YSYEKL. The CDR3 nucleotides read TGCGCCAGCAGCCAAGGGGACAGGGGCTCATGGGAGCAGTACTTC. Translating it yields CASSQGDRGSWEQYF.

The CDR3 bases are TGTGCCAGCAGTGGGGGCCGGACAGAAAATGAAAAACTGTTTTTT. Translation gives CASSGGRTENEKLFF. The chain carries TRBV2 and TRBJ1-4; D perhaps matches TRBD1 (6 bases). In germline, CDR1 is SNHLY, CDR2 FYNNEI. This CDR3 is 15 amino acids long. V lost 4 bases to trimming and J lost 5 bases, with 14 bases between them.

This clonotype showed up just a few times. The J gene is TRBJ2-4, the V gene TRBV12-3 or TRBV12-4, with TRBD1 matching 9 bases. With 5 bases clipped from V and 7 bases from J, the junction kept 6 bases outside the gene matches. The CDR3 covers 14 residues. The CDR3 DNA follows: TGTGCCAGCAGTCGGGACAGGGTCACGAACATTCAGTACTTC. Protein product: CASSRDRVTNIQYF.

This clonotype was counted at least ten times. The rearrangement uses TRBV29-1 and TRBJ1-2; D not resolved. CDR3 length equals 11 residues. The germline V gene encodes CDR1 SQVTM and CDR2 ANQGSEA. V was shortened by 0 bases and J by 8 bases, with 7 bases between the two germline ends. CDR3 sequence (DNA): TGCAGCGTTGAAGAGGGTAACGGCTACACCTTC. It codes for CSVEEGNGYTF.

V usage is TRBV29-1 and J usage is TRBJ1-1, with D unclear. Germline loops: CDR1 SQVTM, CDR2 ANQGSEA. V lost 6 bases to trimming and J lost 2 bases, with 13 bases between them. CDR3 length equals 13 residues. The CDR3, as DNA: TGCAGCGTACCAGCCCCTGGTAACACTGAAGCTTTCTTT. Translation: CSVPAPGNTEAFF.

This clonotype was observed at least ten times. V and J are TRBV20-1 and TRBJ2-2, with D tentatively TRBD2 (5 bases). The V gene's germline CDR1 is DFQATT and CDR2 SNEGSKA (reference sequence). Trimming removed 5 bases from V and 6 bases from J, with 7 bases in between. The CDR3 runs to 11 residues. The chain's CDR3 is CSAQEAGELFF. CDR3 DNA sequence: TGCAGTGCTCAGGAGGCCGGGGAGCTGTTTTTT.

This clonotype has just a few counts. The chain uses TRBV20-1 and TRBJ1-2; tentative D call: TRBD1 (5 bases). V was clipped by 3 bases and J by 4 bases, with 12 bases between them. This CDR3 region has 13 residues. Germline V gene sequence: CDR1 DFQATT, CDR2 SNEGSKA (reference sequence). In DNA form, the CDR3 reads TGCAGTGCTAGCTCCTCTCAGGGCTATGGCTACACCTTC. This gives the protein CSASSSQGYGYTF.

This clonotype is classed as medium-sized. The CDR3 nucleotides are TGTGCCAGTAGTATTATTTTTAGCACCTACAATGAGCAGTTCTTC. This gives the protein CASSIIFSTYNEQFF. This chain uses TRBV19 with TRBJ2-1, with D hard to call. Germline V gene sequence: CDR1 LNHDA, CDR2 SQIVND (reference sequence). The V and J ends lost 3 bases and 2 bases respectively, with 11 bases between them. CDR3 size: 15 residues.

This clonotype was seen more than once but under ten times. This sequence joins TRBV29-1 and TRBJ2-5; D might be TRBD1 (6 bases). The length of the CDR3 is 14 residues. CDR1 and CDR2 (germline): SQVTM, ANQGSEA. Trimming shortened V by 6 bases and J by 1 base, and 15 bases separated the two germline ends. CDR3 sequence: CSVGSWTAQETQYF. Written as DNA, the CDR3 is TGCAGCGTAGGAAGTTGGACAGCCCAAGAGACCCAGTACTTC.

There are a few counts of this clonotype. This chain links TRBV10-3 with TRBJ1-5, with 7 bases lining up with TRBD1. The germline CDR1 and CDR2 sequences are ENHRY and SYGVKD. Germline trimming cut 4 bases from V and 5 bases from J; bases unmatched to any gene: 5. The CDR3 length is 14 residues. In nucleotides, the CDR3 is TGTGCCATCAGTGCTGACAGGGAGTATCAGCCCCAGCATTTT. Its translation is CAISADREYQPQHF.

This clonotype was observed a handful of times. V and J are TRBV28 and TRBJ1-3; D remains ambiguous. The V end was cut by 5 bases, the J end by 2 bases, with 4 bases between. The V gene's germline CDR1 is MDHEN and CDR2 SYDVKM. CDR3 length: 12 residues. CDR3 coding DNA: TGTGCCAGCAGTCCCGCTGGAAACACCATATATTTT. Its protein is CASSPAGNTIYF.

This clonotype was seen repeatedly, ten times or more. The CDR3 DNA reads as TGTGCCAGCACCGATATGACAGCACTAGCGACCTCGGGGGAGCTGTTTTTT. It is translated as CASTDMTALATSGELFF. The chain combines TRBV7-9 with TRBJ2-2; 7 nucleotides align to TRBD2. The CDR3 has 17 residues. Germline CDR1 SEHNR, CDR2 FQNEAQ (reference sequence). Unmatched junction bases numbered 19, after V lost 7 bases and J lost 8 bases.